The source of this T cell receptor beta chain is a study of T cells in tuberculosis. Looking at the study overall: CD1B tetramers identified T cells specific for mycobacterial lipid GMM. This South African cohort compared adolescents with or without latent tuberculosis against adults with active tuberculosis.

V shed 6 bases and J shed 9 bases, with 12 bases lying between them. Germline V lookup: CDR1 WSHSY, CDR2 SAAADI. This CDR3 has 12 residues. This clone was seen only a few times. The table came from immunoSEQ multiplex PCR; TCRdb's copy has only in-frame clones and leaves some out. The data contain around 19,000 clones, around 89% of them seen just once; the ten biggest clones take up about 14%. The genes are TRBV10-2 and TRBJ1-5, with D uncertain. This sequence was found in a donor aged 5-35 years with latent tuberculosis or without tuberculosis infection. The sample was PBMCs. The CDR3, as DNA: TGCGCCAGCAGCACTGTGATGCCGCCCCAGCATTTT. Residues: CASSTVMPPQHF.